A single sample gave rise to the 26 T cell receptor beta chains below, sequenced in a study of cytomegalovirus exposure and HLA in healthy donors. The table came from immunoSEQ multiplex PCR; TCRdb's copy has only in-frame clones and leaves some out. The data hold 140,000 or so clones, with approximately 90% observed a single time. Specimen: PBMCs. The receptors shown here come from a man between 18 and 29 years old in good health and CMV-seronegative.

The chain uses TRBV4-2 and TRBJ1-3, with 7 bases fitting TRBD1. The CDR3 spans 17 residues. Germline V lookup: CDR1 LGHNA, CDR2 YNFKEQ. Unmatched junction bases numbered 11, after V lost 2 bases and J lost 4 bases. This chain's CDR3 is CASSQLLQGPKGNTIYF. The CDR3 nucleotides read TGTGCCAGCAGCCAACTACTACAGGGGCCTAAAGGAAACACCATATATTTT.

The CDR3 sequence: CASSEAGGPYDGYTF. The CDR3 bases are TGTGCCAGCAGTGAAGCGGGGGGGCCCTATGATGGCTACACCTTC. The chain combines TRBV6-1 with TRBJ1-2, with D tentatively TRBD1 (6 bases). CDR1 is MNHNS and CDR2 is SASEGT in the germline V gene. This CDR3 region has 15 residues. The germline V and J ends were trimmed by 0 bases and 6 bases, with 14 bases remaining between them.

This rearrangement joins TRBV6-1 to TRBJ1-4, with 7 bases lining up with TRBD1. The CDR3 is 15 amino acids. J gave up 1 base and V 4 bases, and 3 bases lay outside the gene matches. In germline, CDR1 is MNHNS, CDR2 SASEGT. For the CDR3, the DNA is TGTGCCAGCAGTGGACGGGACAGAACTAATGAAAAACTGTTTTTT. Residues: CASSGRDRTNEKLFF.

This clone has only one observation. This chain joins TRBV30 and TRBJ2-1; possible D gene TRBD2, 5 bases. Germline V gene sequence: CDR1 GTSNPN, CDR2 SVGIG (reference sequence). The CDR3 is 23 amino acids. The V end was cut by 1 base, the J end by 0 bases, with 34 bases between. The CDR3 DNA follows: TGTGCCTGGAGTGAGCCCCATCAGAGGGATACATACAATCTAGGAAGCTCCTACAATGAGCAGTTCTTC. It translates to CAWSEPHQRDTYNLGSSYNEQFF.

The rearrangement joins TRBV25-1 to TRBJ2-2; no firm D call. Germline-derived CDR1 and CDR2 are MGHDK and SYGVNS. V lost 1 base and J 1 base, leaving 10 bases between the germline ends. The CDR3 totals 16 residues. This CDR3 is CASSEFLPGNTGELFF. CDR3 nucleotide sequence: TGTGCCAGCAGTGAATTTCTCCCAGGGAACACCGGGGAGCTGTTTTTT. The full variable domain, with the rest looked up from reference TRBV25-1 and TRBJ2-2, is EADIYQTPRYLVIGTGKKITLECSQTMGHDKMYWYQQDPGMELHLIHYSYGVNSTEKGDLSSESTVSRIRTEHFPLTLESARPSHTSQYLCASSEFLPGNTGELFFGEGSRLTVL.

The chain employs TRBV30 and TRBJ1-4; D gene uncertain. This CDR3 region has 15 residues. CDR1 and CDR2 from the germline V gene are GTSNPN and SVGIG (reference sequence). Trimming left V 3 bases short and J 7 bases short, with 18 bases between. In DNA, the CDR3 is TGTGCCTGGAGAGCTACTGCCCGAAGAGGTGAAAAACTGTTTTTT. Translated: CAWRATARRGEKLFF.

The gene calls are TRBV6-6 and TRBJ2-1, with TRBD2 matching 8 bases. Losses at the gene ends were 0 bases for V and 8 bases for J; bases not matched to a gene: 6. The CDR3 is 15 residues long. CDR1 and CDR2 (germline): MNHNY, SVGAGI (reference sequence). DNA for the CDR3: TGTGCCAGCAGTTACTCCGGGGGGGGATTGCATGAGCAGTTCTTC. It encodes CASSYSGGGLHEQFF.

This clone was detected once. V is TRBV6-5 and J is TRBJ2-1, with 13 bases lining up with TRBD2. Germline-derived CDR1 and CDR2 are MNHEY and SVGAGI. This CDR3 contains 15 residues. Unmatched junction bases numbered 7, after V lost 9 bases and J lost 5 bases. CDR3 sequence: CASGAGTSGNNEQFF. The CDR3 DNA follows: TGTGCCAGTGGGGCCGGGACTAGCGGGAACAATGAGCAGTTCTTC.

This chain joins TRBV19 and TRBJ1-1; 9 nucleotides match TRBD1. The CDR3 is 15 residues long. Germline assignment: CDR1 LNHDA and CDR2 SQIVND (reference sequence). J gave up 1 base and V 7 bases, and 7 bases lay outside the gene matches. DNA for the CDR3: TGTGCCAGTACGGTGACAGGGGGTAAGAACACTGAAGCTTTCTTT. This encodes CASTVTGGKNTEAFF.

The chain recombines TRBV7-9 with TRBJ1-2, with 8 bases that match TRBD1. The CDR3 sequence is 16 residues long. The germline CDR1 and CDR2 sequences are SEHNR and FQNEAQ (reference sequence). V lost 5 bases to trimming and J lost 7 bases; unmatched junction nucleotides: 15. The CDR3 DNA reads as TGTGCCAGCAGCGACTACAGGACCAGGGGGCTCCTTGGCTACACCTTC. It is translated as CASSDYRTRGLLGYTF.

The chain uses TRBV5-4 and TRBJ1-2; 8 positions agree with TRBD1. CDR3 length: 14 amino acids. The V and J ends lost 3 bases and 3 bases, in that order; junction bases with no gene match: 4. Germline CDR1 reads SGHNT; CDR2 reads YYREEE (reference sequence). CDR3 protein: CASSWGQAYYGYTF. The CDR3 coding sequence is TGTGCCAGCAGCTGGGGACAGGCGTACTATGGCTACACCTTC.

CDR3 region: CASSSGSATGEQYF. The DNA of the CDR3 is TGCGCCAGCAGCTCCGGGAGCGCCACCGGCGAGCAGTACTTC. The V and J genes are TRBV5-1 and TRBJ2-7; D is possibly TRBD2 (6 bases). CDR1 SGHRS and CDR2 YFSETQ come from the germline V gene. The length of the CDR3 is 14 residues. Trimming cost V 3 bases and J 6 bases, with 16 bases left between them. Full variable domain (remainder filled in from reference TRBV5-1 and TRBJ2-7): KAGVTQTPRYLIKTRGQQVTLSCSPISGHRSVSWYQQTPGQGLQFLFEYFSETQRNKGNFPGRFSGRQFSNSRSEMNVSTLELGDSALYLCASSSGSATGEQYFGPGTRLTVT.

The rearrangement links TRBV14 to TRBJ1-3; unclear D gene. Trimming removed 1 base at V and 5 bases at J, with 6 bases between. The germline gives CDR1 SGHDN, CDR2 FVKESK. This CDR3 contains 13 residues. CDR3 nucleotides: TGTGCCAGCAGCCAAGGCAGGAGAAACACCATATATTTT. As protein: CASSQGRRNTIYF.

The chain combines TRBV4-1 with TRBJ1-5, with 8 nucleotides matching TRBD1. CDR3 length: 16 residues. V lost 3 bases and J lost 7; bases outside the gene matches: 11. Germline V lookup: CDR1 MGHRA, CDR2 YSYEKL. DNA of the CDR3: TGCGCCAGCAGCCATGATTCGACAGGGGCACGGCAGCCCCAGCATTTT. Its translation: CASSHDSTGARQPQHF.

This clone was seen once. At the DNA level, this CDR3 is encoded by other sequences in the same sample as well. The chain links TRBV30 to TRBJ2-1; 7 bases are shared with TRBD2. J gave up 10 bases and V 5 bases, and 8 bases lay outside the gene matches. The CDR3 is 12 residues long. Germline loops: CDR1 GTSNPN, CDR2 SVGIG (reference sequence). CDR3: CAWGPWGGEQFF. For the CDR3, the DNA is TGTGCCTGGGGTCCCTGGGGGGGGGAGCAGTTCTTC.

The rearrangement joins TRBV9 to TRBJ1-2, with 10 bases fitting TRBD1. CDR1 SGDLS and CDR2 YYNGEE come from the germline V gene. The CDR3 has 14 residues. V gave up 0 bases and J gave up 10 bases; unmatched junction bases: 6. CDR3 DNA sequence: TGTGCCAGCAGCGTAGGGGGGGACAGGGGAGTCTACACCTTC. Translating it yields CASSVGGDRGVYTF.

The V and J genes are TRBV5-1 and TRBJ2-3; 7 bases are a match to TRBD2. CDR1 and CDR2 from the germline V gene are SGHRS and YFSETQ. This CDR3 comprises 15 residues. The V segment lost 5 bases and the J segment 0 bases; nucleotides outside the gene matches: 6. In DNA, the CDR3 is TGCGCCAGCAGGTCCCCGGGAGGTAGCACAGATACGCAGTATTTT. Translating gives CASRSPGGSTDTQYF.

J is TRBJ2-1 and V is TRBV4-3, with TRBD2 matching 8 bases. Trimming cost V 1 base and J 2 bases; bases outside gene matches: 4. CDR3 length equals 16 residues. The germline CDR1 and CDR2 sequences are LGHNA and YSLEER. The CDR3 nucleotides are TGCGCCAGCAGCCAAGGAGCGGGAGTTGCCTACAATGAGCAGTTCTTC. Protein sequence: CASSQGAGVAYNEQFF.

The chain is built from TRBV19 and TRBJ1-1, with D tentatively TRBD1 (6 bases). The CDR3 sequence is 13 residues long. Between the trimmed V and J ends, which lost 11 bases and 0 bases, there was a span of 13 bases. Germline CDR1 and CDR2: LNHDA and SQIVND (reference sequence). CDR3 sequence reads: CASGEGMNTEAFF. Written as DNA, the CDR3 is TGTGCCTCAGGGGAGGGGATGAACACTGAAGCTTTCTTT.

This chain links TRBV19 with TRBJ2-1; TRBD2 aligns across 8 bases. V shed 4 bases and J 0 bases; nucleotides not matched to a gene: 2. The CDR3 covers 15 residues. CDR1 LNHDA and CDR2 SQIVND come from the germline V gene (reference sequence). This chain's CDR3 is CASSTGTSSYNEQFF. The CDR3 region has the DNA TGTGCCAGTAGTACCGGGACTAGCTCCTACAATGAGCAGTTCTTC.

This chain connects TRBV5-1 to TRBJ2-3; 7 bases fit TRBD1. The length of the CDR3 is 18 residues. J gave up 0 bases and V 0 bases, and 10 bases lay outside the gene matches. The germline gives CDR1 SGHRS, CDR2 YFSETQ. Here the CDR3 reads CASSLGGQVKFSTDTQYF. CDR3 nucleotide sequence: TGCGCCAGCAGCTTGGGAGGACAGGTGAAATTTAGCACAGATACGCAGTATTTT.

The gene calls are TRBV9 and TRBJ1-2, with 9 bases lining up with TRBD1. CDR1 and CDR2 (germline): SGDLS, YYNGEE. With 0 bases clipped from V and 2 bases from J, the junction kept 2 bases outside the gene matches. The CDR3 sequence is 15 residues long. This CDR3 is CASSVEGTGNYGYTF. CDR3 in DNA: TGTGCCAGCAGCGTAGAAGGGACAGGGAACTATGGCTACACCTTC.

This chain uses TRBV7-2 with TRBJ2-1, with 9 nucleotides matching TRBD2. V lost 4 bases to trimming and J lost 10 bases; unmatched junction nucleotides: 8. Germline V gene lookup returns CDR1 SGHTA and CDR2 FQGNSA. The CDR3 has 14 residues. The DNA of the CDR3 is TGTGCCAGCAGCTCCGTAGCGGGAGTCGGCGAGCAGTTCTTC. It translates to CASSSVAGVGEQFF.

The table lists this clone with a count of one. J is TRBJ2-2 and V is TRBV6-4; TRBD2 matches 9 bases. CDR3 length equals 16 residues. CDR1 is MRHNA and CDR2 is SNTAGT in the germline V gene. With 7 bases clipped from V and 4 bases from J, the junction kept 10 bases outside the gene matches. CDR3 in DNA: TGTGCCAGCAAATCGACCGGGACTAGCACCACCGGGGAGCTGTTTTTT. This encodes CASKSTGTSTTGELFF.

In DNA form, the CDR3 reads TGTGCCAGCAGGCTCGGCAGGGTTGGTGGAAACACCATATATTTT. Residues: CASRLGRVGGNTIYF. The rearrangement joins TRBV7-8 to TRBJ1-3; TRBD1 is a possible D gene (5 bases). The V gene lost 6 bases and the J gene lost 3 bases, with 15 bases spanning the gap. There are 15 residues in the CDR3. Germline values: CDR1 SGHVS, CDR2 FQNEAQ. Drawing the rest from reference TRBV7-8 and TRBJ1-3, the complete variable domain is GAGVSQSPRYKVAKRGQDVALRCDPISGHVSLFWYQQALGQGPEFLTYFQNEAQLDKSGLPSDRFFAERPEGSVSTLKIQRTQQEDSAVYLCASRLGRVGGNTIYFGEGSWLTVV.

The CDR3 region is CAANRQGANTGELFF. In DNA, the CDR3 is TGTGCCGCTAATCGACAGGGGGCGAACACCGGGGAGCTGTTTTTT. This sequence joins TRBV30 and TRBJ2-2, with 9 bases aligning to TRBD1. This CDR3 spans 15 amino acids. Trimming cost V 8 bases and J 0 bases; bases outside gene matches: 7. In germline, CDR1 is GTSNPN, CDR2 SVGIG (reference sequence).